These T cell receptor beta chains were read from a single sample in a study of early T cells in non-severe SARS-CoV-2 infection. TCRdb reprocessed the 5' RACE reads via MiXCR and lists one record per CDR3 protein. This sample has around 55,000 distinct CDR3 sequences, with under 15% found just once. The sample taken for sequencing was whole blood. The receptors originated from an adult who was a healthcare worker with PCR-confirmed SARS-CoV-2 infection or an uninfected control (not recorded which). The CDR3 runs from the conserved cysteine through the conserved F or W. Fields, in order: clone size, D gene, CDR3 length, J gene, V gene, CDR3 protein, CDR3 DNA. D genes are given only for firm matches. Only some rows state a clone size, as once, few, many or a class for expanded clones.

NA TRBD1 14 TRBJ2-4 TRBV12-3/TRBV12-4 CASSTDREKNIQYF TGTGCCAGCAGCACCGACAGGGAAAAAAACATTCAGTACTTC
few NA 14 TRBJ1-1 TRBV11-2 CASSLRTGRTEAFF TGTGCCAGCAGCTTAAGAACAGGGCGCACTGAAGCTTTCTTT
few TRBD1 15 TRBJ1-6 TRBV20-1 CSARASTGANSPLHF TGCAGTGCTAGAGCTTCGACAGGGGCTAATTCACCCCTCCACTTT
few NA 11 TRBJ1-2 TRBV6-2/TRBV6-3 CASSQGYGYTF TGTGCCAGCAGCCAGGGGTATGGCTACACCTTC
NA TRBD1 13 TRBJ1-2 TRBV29-1 CSVDPGGAGGYTF TGCAGCGTTGATCCAGGGGGCGCGGGAGGCTACACCTTC
NA TRBD1 14 TRBJ2-1 TRBV29-1 CSVRWTGGYNEQFF TGCAGCGTTCGTTGGACAGGGGGGTACAATGAGCAGTTCTTC
many TRBD1 16 TRBJ2-5 TRBV6-6 CASSARQGAHQETQYF TGTGCCAGCAGCGCAAGACAGGGGGCTCACCAAGAGACCCAGTACTTC
NA NA 16 TRBJ2-6 TRBV6-5 CASSKQGSSGANVLTF TGTGCCAGCAGTAAGCAGGGTTCCTCTGGGGCCAACGTCCTGACTTTC
NA NA 15 TRBJ1-5 TRBV12-3/TRBV12-4 CASRPAGLENQPQHF TGTGCCAGCAGGCCGGCGGGGCTGGAGAATCAGCCCCAGCATTTT
many NA 14 TRBJ2-7 TRBV20-1 CSARRIGLLYEQYF TGCAGTGCTAGACGTATTGGACTCCTATACGAGCAGTACTTC
NA TRBD2 18 TRBJ2-3 TRBV7-8 CASSLVTTSGGSIDTQYF TGTGCCAGCAGCTTAGTGACCACTAGCGGGGGAAGTATAGATACGCAGTATTTT
NA TRBD2 15 TRBJ2-5 TRBV7-3 CASSQTTSGQETQYF TGTGCCAGCAGCCAGACTACTAGCGGACAAGAGACCCAGTACTTC
many TRBD2 14 TRBJ2-3 TRBV20-1 CSARSSGDTDTQYF TGCAGTGCTAGGTCTAGCGGGGACACAGATACGCAGTATTTT
many NA 15 TRBJ2-7 TRBV27 CASIPGTADSYEQYF TGTGCCAGCATTCCCGGGACCGCAGATTCCTACGAGCAGTACTTC
few NA 12 TRBJ1-5 TRBV7-9 CASSLELPPQHF TGTGCCAGCAGCTTAGAGCTGCCGCCCCAGCATTTT
NA TRBD1 14 TRBJ2-1 TRBV27 CASSWGQGSDEQFF TGTGCCAGCAGTTGGGGACAGGGGTCGGATGAGCAGTTCTTC
few NA 13 TRBJ1-1 TRBV20-1 CSASQGGNTEAFF TGCAGTGCTAGCCAGGGTGGGAACACTGAAGCTTTCTTT
NA NA 11 TRBJ1-2 TRBV3-1 CASSQDVGYTF TGTGCCAGCAGCCAAGATGTTGGCTACACCTTC
many TRBD1 15 TRBJ2-3 TRBV7-8 CASTGSGQRTDTQYF TGTGCCAGCACGGGGTCGGGACAGCGCACAGATACGCAGTATTTT
few NA 16 TRBJ1-2 TRBV6-5 CASREGAGAIYYGYTF TGTGCCAGCAGGGAAGGGGCAGGGGCGATCTACTATGGCTACACCTTC
NA NA 16 TRBJ1-1 TRBV2 CASRRGGGRRDTEAFF TGTGCCAGCAGGCGTGGGGGGGGCAGAAGGGACACTGAAGCTTTCTTT
NA NA 10 TRBJ1-5 TRBV30 CACQYQPQHF TGTGCCTGCCAATATCAGCCCCAGCATTTT
few TRBD2 15 TRBJ2-7 TRBV12-3/TRBV12-4 CASSLLAGASYEQYF TGTGCCAGCTCTTTACTAGCGGGGGCCTCCTACGAGCAGTACTTC
NA NA 14 TRBJ1-1 TRBV11-3 CASSLGAMNTEAFF TGTGCCAGCAGCTTGGGGGCGATGAACACTGAAGCTTTCTTT
NA NA 18 TRBJ2-3 TRBV5-1 CATGSQGRRQISTDTQYF TGCGCCACGGGTTCTCAGGGACGGAGACAAATAAGCACAGATACGCAGTATTTT
many NA 12 TRBJ2-2 TRBV7-9 CASSLDSWELFF TGTGCCAGCAGCTTAGACAGCTGGGAGCTGTTTTTT
few TRBD1 14 TRBJ1-5 TRBV20-1 CSAWTGAGNQPQHF TGCAGTGCCTGGACAGGGGCCGGCAATCAGCCCCAGCATTTT
many NA 12 TRBJ1-2 TRBV5-1 CASSLVGEGYTF TGCGCCAGCAGCTTGGTAGGGGAAGGCTACACCTTC
many NA 15 TRBJ1-2 TRBV6-5 CASSYSPLANYGYTF TGTGCCAGCAGTTACTCTCCGTTAGCTAACTATGGCTACACCTTC
NA NA 15 TRBJ1-6 TRBV20-1 CSARDGGRNNSPLHF TGCAGTGCTAGAGATGGTGGACGGAATAATTCACCCCTCCACTTT
few NA 16 TRBJ1-1 TRBV3-1 CASSQDQGPGNTEAFF TGTGCCAGCAGCCAAGATCAGGGGCCGGGGAACACTGAAGCTTTCTTT
many NA 14 TRBJ1-2 TRBV2 CASSERQANYGYTF TGTGCCAGCAGTGAAAGGCAGGCTAACTATGGCTACACCTTC
NA NA 14 TRBJ2-5 TRBV20-1 CSARVPGPEETQYF TGCAGTGCTAGAGTTCCGGGGCCGGAAGAGACCCAGTACTTC
NA NA 13 TRBJ2-7 TRBV5-1 CASSRGDSYEQYF TGCGCCAGCAGCCGGGGGGACAGCTACGAGCAGTACTTC
many NA 15 TRBJ2-2 TRBV20-1 CSATLDRRNTGELFF TGCAGTGCTACCCTCGACAGGAGAAACACCGGGGAGCTGTTTTTT
NA TRBD1 17 TRBJ2-1 TRBV10-2 CASSEPRQGSSYNEQFF TGCGCCAGCAGTGAGCCCCGACAGGGGAGCTCCTACAATGAGCAGTTCTTC
few TRBD1 14 TRBJ1-1 TRBV7-9 CASTRTGGHTEAFF TGTGCCAGCACCAGGACAGGGGGTCATACTGAAGCTTTCTTT
NA NA 15 TRBJ2-1 TRBV30 CAWSETDRTNSLQFF TGTGCCTGGAGCGAAACCGATAGGACTAACTCACTCCAGTTCTTC
many TRBD2 15 TRBJ2-5 TRBV3-1 CASSRRLAVGETQYF TGTGCCAGCAGCCGACGTCTAGCGGTTGGGGAGACCCAGTACTTC
few NA 16 TRBJ1-5 TRBV10-2 CASSESTRRGRQPQHF TGCGCCAGCAGTGAGTCGACTCGGCGAGGGAGACAGCCCCAGCATTTT
many TRBD1 16 TRBJ2-3 TRBV6-1 CASSPLTGGVGDTQYF TGTGCCAGCAGTCCCCTGACAGGGGGGGTGGGAGATACGCAGTATTTT
few NA 13 TRBJ2-7 TRBV19 CASSMRNGNEQYF TGTGCCAGTAGTATGCGGAATGGGAACGAGCAGTACTTC
many NA 14 TRBJ1-2 TRBV29-1 CSVEGEGLGYGYTF TGCAGCGTTGAAGGGGAAGGGTTGGGCTATGGCTACACCTTC
NA TRBD1 14 TRBJ1-1 TRBV6-5 CASSFGTGGTEAFF TGTGCCAGCAGTTTCGGGACAGGGGGCACTGAAGCTTTCTTT
NA NA 16 TRBJ1-1 TRBV5-6 CASSLRPRQTNTEAFF TGTGCCAGCAGCTTGCGGCCCCGACAGACGAACACTGAAGCTTTCTTT
few NA 11 TRBJ2-3 TRBV12-3/TRBV12-4 CASTLADTQYF TGTGCCAGCACGCTCGCGGATACGCAGTATTTT
many TRBD2 21 TRBJ2-1 TRBV7-6 CASSSGLLGTSGGPSYNEQFF TGTGCCAGCAGCTCCGGTTTATTAGGGACTAGCGGGGGCCCCTCCTACAATGAGCAGTTCTTC
NA NA 15 TRBJ2-5 TRBV19 CASSSPSGMSGAQYF TGTGCCAGTAGTTCCCCCTCCGGGATGTCAGGGGCCCAGTACTTC
many NA 13 TRBJ1-5 TRBV19 CASSIRRGQPQHF TGTGCCAGTAGTATTCGTCGGGGTCAGCCCCAGCATTTT
few NA 15 TRBJ1-2 TRBV7-2 CASSLVQGGGYGYTF TGTGCCAGCAGCTTAGTCCAGGGAGGAGGATATGGCTACACCTTC
many TRBD1 15 TRBJ1-4 TRBV5-1 CASSFGDRAHEKLFF TGCGCCAGCAGCTTTGGGGACAGAGCTCATGAAAAACTGTTTTTT
NA NA 12 TRBJ1-3 TRBV2 CASRDSGNTIYF TGTGCCAGCAGAGATTCTGGAAACACCATATATTTT
many NA 11 TRBJ1-1 TRBV5-6 CASSLVEEAFF TGTGCCAGCAGCTTGGTTGAGGAAGCTTTCTTT
few NA 14 TRBJ1-1 TRBV2 CASSGEGGGTEAFF TGTGCCAGCAGTGGGGAGGGAGGAGGCACTGAAGCTTTCTTT
NA TRBD2 15 TRBJ2-1 TRBV29-1 CSVAAGLAGNNEQFF TGCAGCGTCGCCGCGGGACTAGCGGGGAACAATGAGCAGTTCTTC